Here is one T cell receptor (beta chain) with its context. Its target is not known. The data were obtained in a study of shared clonotypes between healthy human individuals. Findings and limits, study-wide: There were few donors, and this limited the genetic and exposure-history diversity represented.

V shed 6 bases, J shed 6 bases, and the junction held 2 bases outside the gene matches. Per the germline V gene, CDR1 is SGHNT and CDR2 is YYREEE (reference sequence). The CDR3 is made up of 13 amino acids. CD8 cells regarded as naive lacked CD45RO, were positively chosen for CCR7, and omitted terminally differentiated effector memory CD45RA+ cells. Researchers divided each subset's genomic DNA evenly across several immunoSEQ plates. Replicate PCRs for sorted subsets used approximately 190 ng DNA; this equaled 30,000 to 35,000 T cell genomes. Data came from immunoSEQ multiplex PCR; TCRdb stores just in-frame clones and leaves some out. This sample has 500,000 to 700,000 clones, with around 96% found just once.

The chain joins TRBV5-4 to TRBJ2-2; 10 bases are a match to TRBD1. The TCR originated in a woman aged 25 to 39 in good health. The material sequenced was naive CD8+ T cells sorted from blood. The CDR3 coding sequence is TGTGCCAGCACCGGGACAGGGGCCGGGGAGCTGTTTTTT. This encodes CASTGTGAGELFF.